This T cell receptor (beta chain) is from a study of OX40 agonist ivuxolimab in advanced cancers. In the study overall: Three patients showed partial responses: one hepatocellular carcinoma and two cutaneous melanoma cases. Study-wide results and caveats: Partial responders treated at 0.1-3.0 mg/kg exhibited clonal expansion among the lowest measured. CD8+ T cells averaged more expanded clones than CD4+.

Using immunoSEQ multiplex PCR, the repertoire was profiled, and TCRdb retains in-frame clones only, with some absent. The sample lists 45,000 to 55,000 clones; 80% to 90% were seen once. This CDR3 comprises 19 residues. The V and J ends lost 0 bases and 0 bases, in that order; junction bases with no gene match: 12. Germline V gene lookup returns CDR1 SGHDT and CDR2 YYEEEE. With respect to this clone: No antigen is known for it.

This clonotype originated in an adult with an advanced solid tumor such as melanoma, head and neck, liver or kidney cancer. The rearrangement joins TRBV5-6 to TRBJ2-4; 7 nucleotides line up with TRBD1. The specimen was CD4+ or CD8+ T cells sorted from blood, collected in a trial of the OX40 agonist ivuxolimab. In DNA form, the CDR3 reads TGTGCCAGCAGCTTGGTAACAGGGGCTCCCTCCTTAGCCAAAAACATTCAGTACTTC. Amino acid sequence: CASSLVTGAPSLAKNIQYF.